The clone carrying this TCR delta chain has a handful of counts. TCRdb re-processed the RT-PCR reads via CATT. This sample yields about 2,600 delta-chain clones, of which about 25% are seen a single time; around 7.1% belongs to the top ten. The data were obtained in a study of gamma-delta T cells after stem cell transplantation. J was trimmed by 5 bases and V by 4 bases; bases with no gene match: 8. Germline CDR1 and CDR2: TSWWSYY and QGS. CDR3 length: 16 amino acids. Input material: gamma-delta T cells. The rearrangement uses TRDV1 and TRDJ1; TRDD3 matches at 12 bases. The origin of this receptor is a human donor. It is not recorded whose cells these are; they may come from a transplant donor. The CDR3 nucleotides read TGTGCTCTTGGGGCCTGCTGCTGGGGGATACGAGATAAACTCATCTTT. Amino acids: CALGACCWGIRDKLIF.